This TCR beta chain was found in a study of T cell changes during pregnancy in multiple sclerosis. Sequencing was performed with immunoSEQ multiplex PCR; in TCRdb, only in-frame clones are kept and a portion is missing. The sample yields over 50,000 clones, approximately 86% seen once. This clone was detected once. The sample in question was CD4+ T cells from peripheral blood mononuclear cells, obtained in the third trimester of pregnancy. This receptor was obtained from a female donor with multiple sclerosis, enrolled in a pregnancy study.

The CDR3 is CASSVRGTSYEQYF. The DNA for the CDR3 is TGTGCCAGCAGTGTGCGGGGCACCTCCTACGAGCAGTACTTC. The gene calls are TRBV2 and TRBJ2-7, with a tentative D call TRBD2 (6 bases). Germline V gene sequence: CDR1 SNHLY, CDR2 FYNNEI. V dropped 4 bases and J dropped 0 bases, with 10 bases sitting between them. The CDR3 is 14 amino acids.